This record covers a single T cell receptor (beta chain). Its matching antigen is unknown. This specimen comes from a study of cytomegalovirus exposure and HLA in healthy donors. Study-level findings and limits: In an earlier analysis, about 87% or about 30%: the productive usage of most TCR beta V segments. Association with HLA alleles at 0.05 false discovery rate was found for 15,000 or so TCR beta sequences in a later analysis. There were reportedly fewer N-insertions in an Asian-associated ancestry cluster than the approximately 630-donor mean, in a later analysis. There were 150 or so TCR beta chains listed as cytomegalovirus-associated.

The PCR was carried out with 60 Vbeta primers and 13 Jbeta primers. The assay was immunoSEQ multiplex PCR, and TCRdb's table has in-frame clones only and misses some. The repertoire table contains some 130,000 clones. This sequence originates from a woman aged 40-49 years in good health and CMV-seronegative. The sample taken for sequencing was PBMCs.

CDR3 region: CASSRVQRDTIYF. CDR3 bases: TGTGCCAGCAGCCGGGTCCAAAGAGACACCATATATTTT. This chain connects TRBV28 to TRBJ1-3; D not resolved. From germline, CDR1 is MDHEN and CDR2 SYDVKM. With 6 bases removed from V and 8 bases from J, the gap between germline ends came to 14 bases. The CDR3 spans 13 residues.